Reported below is one T cell receptor (beta chain). Its antigen is not yet known. No much larger clonotype is one base removed from it; base qualities were not supplied. This entry comes from a study of cytomegalovirus exposure and HLA in healthy donors (TCRdb year 2017). For the study in its entirety: An earlier analysis of about 560 of the donors reported approximately 300 Gb of sequence data and about 120 million unique TCR beta sequences obtained from around 180 million T cells. An early release that covered some 630 HLA-typed donors contained approximately 290 gigabases of sequencing data and 85 million to 100 million unique TCR sequences. The genetic ancestry cluster associated with self-reported Caucasian donors included about four fifths of the roughly 400 genotyped donors. The study was designed to test whether signatures of past pathogen exposure could be identified by cataloging public T cell receptors. The study profiled the T cell repertoires of fewer than 850 subjects by immunosequencing and related them to cytomegalovirus serostatus. In addition to the first cohort of 650 to 750 subjects, a separate validation cohort of some 120 different subjects was used. To predict cytomegalovirus infection status, the study brought together high-throughput TCR immunosequencing, statistical association of individual TCRs with disease status, and machine learning. A later analysis re-examined previously published TCR beta repertoires from 500 to 700 donors and added high-resolution HLA genotyping to investigate patterns of TCR occurrence. Rather than using new phenotypic data, the later analysis identified candidate immune exposures from TCR beta sequences and from how often those sequences occurred across donors. To decide whether each TCR beta V gene segment behaved as functional or pseudogenic, an earlier analysis of 587 of the donors relied on high-throughput TCR beta sequencing. Donor age, sex, ethnicity and CMV serostatus were compiled together with the repertoire data. A later genetic analysis took genome-wide SNP genotypes for 398 of the 666 donors and used that subset as a discovery cohort. All discovery cohort repertoires had been generated on a single sequencing platform. Class I and class II HLA loci were covered by the typing at four-digit resolution. The number of typed donors differed by locus: about 620-630 for A, B, C, DRB1 and DQB1; some 500 for DQA1; around 610 for DPA1; and around 470 for DPB1. Roughly five DR-DQ haplotypes were handled as single units for association and clustering, since linkage in the cohort was strong. On average, roughly 200,000 unique TCR beta nucleotide sequences were sequenced per donor among a few hundred genotyped donors of the cohort, with around 19% of those sequences being non-productive.

The CDR3 covers 15 residues, taking in both the cysteine and the phenylalanine. Just the 45-base CDR3 DNA is kept, in frame starting at base 1. V has 5 bases trimmed and J has 3 bases trimmed; junction bases matching no gene number 6. CDR1 and CDR2 are drawn from the germline V gene: SGHRS, YFSETQ. The library came from the immunoSEQ multiplex PCR assay. The multiplex PCR relied on a mix of 60 forward primers for TCR Vbeta segments and 13 reverse primers for TCR Jbeta segments. The CDR3 region of rearranged TCR beta genes was amplified from genomic DNA with a multiplex PCR assay. The Illumina HiSeq System was used to sequence the amplified TCR beta libraries as 87-base-pair reads. In the original analysis: Across the 700 or so repertoires, a later analysis counted 60 million to 90 million unique TCR beta chains, roughly 11 million of which were shared by at least two donors. Raw reads were error-corrected and collapsed into unique sequences by a nearest-neighbor algorithm in which closely related sequences were merged to remove PCR and sequencing errors. CDR3 sequences were aligned to IMGT reference sequences to assign V, D and J gene segments. Each retained sequence needed at least a six-nucleotide match to both a V gene segment and a J gene segment. Rearrangements were classified as productive when the CDR3 lacked stop codons and remained in frame with V and J, and all other rearrangements were classified as non-productive. CDR3 was defined according to IMGT convention as the region running from the second conserved V-encoded cysteine to the conserved J-encoded phenylalanine. Sequences without an unambiguous match to a single V gene segment were excluded from the earlier analysis of 450 to 650 of the donors. An earlier analysis of approximately 590 of the donors called V segments functional above 56.7% productive rearrangements and segregating when the between-donor standard deviation exceeded 5%. A statistical classification framework was built for diagnosing cytomegalovirus status from the catalog of TCR beta chain sequences. In a later analysis, V and J genes were assigned by comparing TCR nucleotide sequences against IMGT/GENE-DB human TR gene sequences. Using the TCRdist pipeline, a later analysis assigned CDR3 sequences along with most-parsimonious VDJ recombination scenarios. A later analysis defined each TCR beta chain by its CDR3 amino acid sequence plus V-gene family, and excluded reads lacking a unique V-gene family. To address suspected cross-contamination and a sequencing artifact, a later analysis removed a few hundred highly shared, low-generation-probability nucleotide sequences. A later analysis calculated a clonal expansion index for each public chain from normalized within-repertoire ranks of inferred template counts. In a later analysis, generation probabilities were computed using a VDJ recombination model fitted to out-of-frame rearrangements, and the results were checked against IGoR. In a later analysis, hypergeometric tests were used to score TCR-TCR, TCR-HLA and TCR-CMV co-occurrence, with a repertoire-size bias correction applied to TCR pairs. False discovery rates were estimated in a later analysis by permuting HLA or CMV assignments 20 times. In a later analysis, co-occurring TCRs were grouped using DBSCAN, and TCRdist sequence similarity was added for clustering within HLA-allele-positive subsets. Repertoires with fewer than 30,000 or more than 120,000 public chains were left out of co-occurrence clustering, as were about five repertoires with anomalous nucleotide sharing. The source is immuneACCESS, and TCRdb retained only in-frame sequences with V and J called. Part of the clones is not carried over; for the studies checked, unresolved V genes explain less than half of this, and the remainder is unexplained. V and J calls and clone size come straight from that table; D and trimming were deduced from the DNA. The sample has fewer than 150,000 clones on record, about 70% of them singletons. The biggest ten clones account for 3.9% of the sample.

Results and caveats for the whole study, not just this receptor: A further reported finding was that TCR beta sequences accurately predicted the HLA-A and HLA-B alleles for most subjects in the first cohort. Because counts were too low, roughly 18 rarely observed V segments, including chromosome 9 orphons, were left out of the earlier analysis of 587 of the donors. A cluster of highly shared sequence variants was judged likely to represent a technical artifact of the sequencing pipeline. Roughly uniform sequencing depth across donors was assumed in presence/absence analyses, although this assumption may not hold. A later analysis found that HLA-associated TCR beta chains were more clonally expanded and had lower generation probabilities than equally common non-associated chains. In a later genetic analysis, fewer N-insertions in productive TCRs were reported among donors in an Asian-associated ancestry cluster than the 666-donor mean. A few of the identified cytomegalovirus-associated TCR beta chains were confirmed in vitro to be specific for cytomegalovirus antigens. Broadly in line with IMGT annotations, most TCR beta V segments showed up in productive rearrangements about 90% or about 30% of the time in an earlier analysis of several hundred of the donors. Correlated functional status among segregating V segments might be attributable to linkage disequilibrium, but an unknown experimental factor could not be ruled out. According to the authors, the approach could potentially be generalized to other disease states and immunological phenotypes. A later analysis found that TCR association rates varied across HLA loci, with DRB1 alleles showing the most associated TCRs and HLA-C alleles the fewest. In a later analysis, several top co-occurrence clusters were reported to appear linked to parvovirus B19, influenza, CMV and Epstein-Barr virus. Only TCR beta chains were sequenced in this cohort, and the absence of alpha or paired-chain data limited detectable features. Cytomegalovirus status was reported to be diagnosed by the classifier with high specificity and sensitivity in both the original and validation cohorts. Because the 87-base-pair reads could not distinguish some IMGT-functional V segments, including TRBV6-2 and TRBV6-3, those segments were excluded. While some public TCRs were present in many individuals, most TCR sequences turned up only very rarely across donors. Because HLA typing was missing for some donors at each locus, association tests included only the typed subset. In a later genetic analysis, a missense DCLRE1C variant was associated with V-gene and J-gene trimming of TCR beta chains, and the association was replicated in an independent cohort. A later analysis associated 16,951 TCR beta sequences with specific HLA alleles at a false discovery rate of 0.05. When HLA alleles, especially DR and DQ, strongly co-occurred, TCR associations were difficult to assign to individual alleles. CMV serostatus was the only immune exposure information available for the cohort. According to a later analysis, most CMV-associated TCR beta chains appeared to be HLA-restricted, and the HLA associations seemed to be driven largely by CMV exposure. In the study, around 150 TCR beta chains were listed as associated with cytomegalovirus.

In total, around 600 healthy bone marrow donors made up the cohort. At the time of sampling, every cohort member was nominally healthy, though immune exposures that went unrecorded were likely present. The donor tested CMV seronegative, placing the donor among the 350 or so seronegative members of the cohort. Every donor gave a peripheral blood sample, and the peripheral blood mononuclear cells from that sample were used for TCR beta sequencing. Genomic DNA was extracted from the blood cell samples with the Qiagen DNeasy Blood Extraction Kit. The rearrangement combines TRBV5-1 with TRBJ2-1, with TRBD2 identical over 9 junction bases. The TCR comes from a man between 18 and 35 years old in good health and CMV-seronegative. Sequenced sample: PBMCs. At the DNA level, the sequence is TGCGCCAGCAGGGCTTGGACTAGCGACTACAATGAGCAGTTCTTC. Protein translation: CASRAWTSDYNEQFF.